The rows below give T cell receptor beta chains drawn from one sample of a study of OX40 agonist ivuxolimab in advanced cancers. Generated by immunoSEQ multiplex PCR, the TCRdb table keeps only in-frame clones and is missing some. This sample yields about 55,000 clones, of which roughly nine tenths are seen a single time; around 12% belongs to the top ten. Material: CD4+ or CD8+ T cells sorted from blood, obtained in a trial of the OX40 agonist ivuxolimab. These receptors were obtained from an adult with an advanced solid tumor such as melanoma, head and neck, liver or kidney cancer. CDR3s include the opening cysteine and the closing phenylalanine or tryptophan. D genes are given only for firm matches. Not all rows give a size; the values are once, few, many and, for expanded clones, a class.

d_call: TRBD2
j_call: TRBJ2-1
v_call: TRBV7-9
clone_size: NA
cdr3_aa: CASSRLAGGPNEQFF
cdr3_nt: TGTGCCAGCAGCCGCCTAGCGGGAGGGCCCAATGAGCAGTTCTTC

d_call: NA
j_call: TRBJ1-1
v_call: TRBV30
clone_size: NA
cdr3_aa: CAWTAGSVTEAFF
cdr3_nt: TGTGCCTGGACAGCAGGTAGTGTCACTGAAGCTTTCTTT

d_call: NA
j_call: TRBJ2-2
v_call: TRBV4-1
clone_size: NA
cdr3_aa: CASSQDWTRGSNTGELFF
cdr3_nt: TGCGCCAGCAGCCAAGATTGGACGAGGGGATCGAACACCGGGGAGCTGTTTTTT

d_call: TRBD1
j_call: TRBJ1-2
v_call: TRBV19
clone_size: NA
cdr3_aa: CASSLRDRNSGYTF
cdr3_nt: TGTGCCAGTAGCCTCCGGGACAGGAACAGTGGCTACACCTTC

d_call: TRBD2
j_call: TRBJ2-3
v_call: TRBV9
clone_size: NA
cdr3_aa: CASGPGRGTDTQYF
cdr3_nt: TGTGCCAGCGGGCCCGGGAGGGGGACAGATACGCAGTATTTT

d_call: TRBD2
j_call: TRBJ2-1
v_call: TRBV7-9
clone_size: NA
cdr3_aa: CASSQKGLAGERLDEQFF
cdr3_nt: TGTGCCAGCAGCCAAAAGGGACTAGCGGGAGAAAGGCTAGATGAGCAGTTCTTC

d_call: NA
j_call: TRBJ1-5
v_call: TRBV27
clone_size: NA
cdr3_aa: CASSLCPGRDSNQPQHF
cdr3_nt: TGTGCCAGCAGTTTATGCCCGGGAAGGGATAGCAATCAGCCCCAGCATTTT

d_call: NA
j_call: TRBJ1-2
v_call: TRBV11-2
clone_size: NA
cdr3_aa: CASSLDGYGRYGYTF
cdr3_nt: TGTGCCAGCAGCTTAGATGGGTACGGGAGGTATGGCTACACCTTC

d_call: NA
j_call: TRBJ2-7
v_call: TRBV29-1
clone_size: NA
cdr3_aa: CSVSASGVSGPYEQYF
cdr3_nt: TGCAGCGTTTCAGCCTCAGGGGTCTCGGGTCCCTACGAGCAGTACTTC

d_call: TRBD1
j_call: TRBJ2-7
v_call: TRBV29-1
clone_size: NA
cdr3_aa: CSVAFAGTDYEQYF
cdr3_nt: TGCAGCGTAGCTTTCGCCGGGACAGACTACGAGCAGTACTTC

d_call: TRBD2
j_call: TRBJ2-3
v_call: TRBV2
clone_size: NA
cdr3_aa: CASSEGKGASGFSTDTQYF
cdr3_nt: TGTGCCAGCAGTGAAGGGAAAGGAGCTAGCGGGTTTAGCACAGATACGCAGTATTTT

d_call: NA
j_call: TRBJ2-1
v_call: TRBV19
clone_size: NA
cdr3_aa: CASILTGVGGEQFF
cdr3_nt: TGTGCCAGTATTCTCACCGGGGTAGGGGGTGAGCAGTTCTTC

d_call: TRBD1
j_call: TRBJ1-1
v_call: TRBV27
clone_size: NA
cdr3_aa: CASSFGDRGTEAFF
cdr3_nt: TGTGCCAGCAGTTTTGGGGACAGGGGGACTGAAGCTTTCTTT

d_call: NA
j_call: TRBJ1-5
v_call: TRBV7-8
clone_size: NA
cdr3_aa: CASSPTLGRGQPQHF
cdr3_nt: TGTGCCAGCAGCCCTACTTTAGGGAGAGGCCAGCCCCAGCATTTT

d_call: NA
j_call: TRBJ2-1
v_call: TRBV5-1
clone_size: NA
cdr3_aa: CASSLWRGADNEQFF
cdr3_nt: TGCGCCAGCAGCCTCTGGAGGGGCGCCGACAATGAGCAGTTCTTC

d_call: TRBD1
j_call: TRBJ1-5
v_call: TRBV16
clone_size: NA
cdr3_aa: CASSTPGQGAGQPQHF
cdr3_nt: TGTGCCAGCAGCACCCCGGGACAGGGGGCAGGCCAGCCCCAGCATTTT

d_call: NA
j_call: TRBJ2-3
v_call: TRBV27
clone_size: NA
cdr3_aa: CASSFLGSVGSTDTQYF
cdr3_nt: TGTGCCAGCAGTTTCCTTGGGTCCGTGGGAAGCACAGATACGCAGTATTTT

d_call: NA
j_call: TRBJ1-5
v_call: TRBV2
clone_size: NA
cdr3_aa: CASSISRQYSNQPQHF
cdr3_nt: TGTGCCAGCAGCATTTCAAGACAGTATAGCAATCAGCCCCAGCATTTT

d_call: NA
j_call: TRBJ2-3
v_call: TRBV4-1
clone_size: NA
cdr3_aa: CASSQDGATTDTQYF
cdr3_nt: TGCGCCAGCAGCCAAGATGGAGCGACCACAGATACGCAGTATTTT

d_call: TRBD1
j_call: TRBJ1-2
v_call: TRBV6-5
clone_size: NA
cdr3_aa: CASSLTGGDYGYTF
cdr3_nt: TGTGCCAGCAGCCTTACAGGGGGAGACTATGGCTACACCTTC

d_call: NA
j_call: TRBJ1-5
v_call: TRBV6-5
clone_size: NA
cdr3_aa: CASSYSRGNQPQHF
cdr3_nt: TGTGCCAGCAGTTACTCGAGAGGCAATCAGCCCCAGCATTTT

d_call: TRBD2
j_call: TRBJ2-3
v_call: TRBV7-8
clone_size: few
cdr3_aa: CASSLELAGNADTQYF
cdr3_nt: TGTGCCAGCAGCTTAGAACTAGCGGGAAACGCAGATACGCAGTATTTT

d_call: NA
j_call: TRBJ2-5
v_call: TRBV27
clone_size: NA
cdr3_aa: CASRKQGQVAQYF
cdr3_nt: TGTGCCAGTAGAAAACAGGGTCAGGTAGCCCAGTACTTC

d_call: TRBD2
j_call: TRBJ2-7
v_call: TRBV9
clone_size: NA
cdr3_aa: CASSASGTGGDEQYF
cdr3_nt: TGTGCCAGCAGCGCCTCTGGGACCGGGGGGGACGAGCAGTACTTC

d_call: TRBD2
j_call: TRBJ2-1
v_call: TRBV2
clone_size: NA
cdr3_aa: CAGTSGGLSYNEQFF
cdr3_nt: TGTGCCGGGACTAGCGGGGGGCTCTCCTACAATGAGCAGTTCTTC

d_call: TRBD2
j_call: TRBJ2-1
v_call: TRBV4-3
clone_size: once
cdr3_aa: CASSQDPAGVYNEQFF
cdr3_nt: TGCGCCAGCAGCCAAGATCCAGCGGGAGTATACAATGAGCAGTTCTTC

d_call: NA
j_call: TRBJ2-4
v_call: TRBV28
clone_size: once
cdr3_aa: CASSRAGKNIQYF
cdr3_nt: TGTGCCAGCAGTCGTGCCGGCAAAAACATTCAGTACTTC

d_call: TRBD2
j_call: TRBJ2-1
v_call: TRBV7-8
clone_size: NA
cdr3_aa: CASSLVVAGYSYNEQFF
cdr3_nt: TGTGCCAGCAGCTTAGTGGTAGCGGGATATTCCTACAATGAGCAGTTCTTC

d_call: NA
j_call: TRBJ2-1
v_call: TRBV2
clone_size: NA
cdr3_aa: CASSEEGLDWNEQFF
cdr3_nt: TGTGCCAGCAGTGAAGAGGGACTGGATTGGAATGAGCAGTTCTTC

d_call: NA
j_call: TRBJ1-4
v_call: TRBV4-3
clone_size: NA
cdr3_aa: CASSQEFGGPGEKLFF
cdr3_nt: TGCGCCAGCAGCCAAGAGTTTGGAGGCCCGGGGGAAAAACTGTTTTTT

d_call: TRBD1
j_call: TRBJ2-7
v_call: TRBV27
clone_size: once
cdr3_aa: CASSEPGQGPHEQYF
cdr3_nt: TGTGCCAGCAGTGAGCCGGGACAGGGTCCCCACGAGCAGTACTTC

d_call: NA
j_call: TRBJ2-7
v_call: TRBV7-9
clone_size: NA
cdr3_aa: CASSPVRLGYEQYF
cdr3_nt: TGTGCCAGCAGCCCTGTAAGATTAGGATACGAGCAGTACTTC

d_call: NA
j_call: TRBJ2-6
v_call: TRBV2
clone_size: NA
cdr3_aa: CASSGLPGANVLTF
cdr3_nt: TGTGCCAGCAGCGGTCTGCCGGGGGCCAACGTCCTGACTTTC

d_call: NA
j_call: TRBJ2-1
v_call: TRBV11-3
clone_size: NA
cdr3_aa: CASSFTPRNEQFF
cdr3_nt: TGTGCCAGCAGCTTTACCCCCCGGAATGAGCAGTTCTTC

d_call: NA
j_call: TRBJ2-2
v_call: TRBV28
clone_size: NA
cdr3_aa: CASSQGGSYTGELFF
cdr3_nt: TGTGCCAGCAGCCAGGGCGGATCCTACACCGGGGAGCTGTTTTTT

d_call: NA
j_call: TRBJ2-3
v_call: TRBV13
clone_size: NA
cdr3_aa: CASSLAGTSTDTQYF
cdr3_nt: TGTGCCAGCAGCTTAGCCGGGACAAGCACAGATACGCAGTATTTT

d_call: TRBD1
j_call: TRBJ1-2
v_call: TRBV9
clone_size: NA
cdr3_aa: CASSTRDRWNYGYTF
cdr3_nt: TGTGCCAGCAGCACCCGGGACAGGTGGAACTATGGCTACACCTTC

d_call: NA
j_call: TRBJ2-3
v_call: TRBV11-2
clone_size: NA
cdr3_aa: CASSLRGRAGTDTQYF
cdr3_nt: TGTGCCAGCAGCTTAAGGGGGAGGGCCGGGACAGATACGCAGTATTTT

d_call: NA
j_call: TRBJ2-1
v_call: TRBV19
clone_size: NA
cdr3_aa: CASSPPGIALNEQFF
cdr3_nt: TGTGCCAGTAGTCCACCGGGGATAGCGTTAAATGAGCAGTTCTTC

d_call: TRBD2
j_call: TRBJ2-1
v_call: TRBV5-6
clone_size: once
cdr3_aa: CASSPSGSKHNEQFF
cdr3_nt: TGTGCCAGCAGCCCCAGCGGGAGTAAACACAATGAGCAGTTCTTC

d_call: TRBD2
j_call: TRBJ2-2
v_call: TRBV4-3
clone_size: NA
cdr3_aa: CASSQAGLAGVFRTGELFF
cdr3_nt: TGCGCCAGCAGCCAAGCCGGACTAGCGGGAGTGTTTAGGACCGGGGAGCTGTTTTTT

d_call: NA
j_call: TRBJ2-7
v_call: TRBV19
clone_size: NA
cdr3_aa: CASSIEETGPYEQYF
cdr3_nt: TGTGCCAGTAGTATCGAAGAGACAGGACCCTACGAGCAGTACTTC

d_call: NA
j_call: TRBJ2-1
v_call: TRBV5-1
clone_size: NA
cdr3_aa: CASSLEASGSSYNEQFF
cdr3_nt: TGCGCCAGCAGCTTGGAAGCGAGCGGAAGCTCCTACAATGAGCAGTTCTTC

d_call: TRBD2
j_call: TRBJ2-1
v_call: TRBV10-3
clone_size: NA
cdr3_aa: CATGTSGTYNEQFF
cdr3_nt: TGTGCCACCGGGACTAGCGGAACATACAATGAGCAGTTCTTC

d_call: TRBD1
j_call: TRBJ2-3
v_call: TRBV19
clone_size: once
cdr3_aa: CASTDRDGVTQYF
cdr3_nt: TGTGCCAGTACGGACAGGGACGGAGTTACGCAGTATTTT

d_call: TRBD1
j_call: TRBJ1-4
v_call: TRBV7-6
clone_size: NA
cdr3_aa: CASSAAGTEVEKLFF
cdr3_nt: TGTGCCAGCAGCGCGGCCGGGACAGAAGTTGAAAAACTGTTTTTT

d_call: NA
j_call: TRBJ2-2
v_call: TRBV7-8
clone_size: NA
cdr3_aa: CASSPGAAANTGELFF
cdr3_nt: TGTGCCAGCAGCCCCGGGGCTGCCGCGAACACCGGGGAGCTGTTTTTT

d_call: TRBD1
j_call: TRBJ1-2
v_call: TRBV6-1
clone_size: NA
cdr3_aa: CASSGQGVRYGYTF
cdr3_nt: TGTGCCAGCTCGGGACAGGGAGTCCGCTATGGCTACACCTTC

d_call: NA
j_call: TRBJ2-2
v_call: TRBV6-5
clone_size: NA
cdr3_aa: CASSPVLSGELFF
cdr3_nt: TGTGCCAGCAGCCCCGTACTGTCCGGGGAGCTGTTTTTT

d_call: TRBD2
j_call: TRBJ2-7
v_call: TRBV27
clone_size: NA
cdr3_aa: CASSGGTSGRGEQYF
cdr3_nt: TGTGCCAGCAGTGGCGGGACTAGCGGGAGAGGCGAGCAGTACTTC

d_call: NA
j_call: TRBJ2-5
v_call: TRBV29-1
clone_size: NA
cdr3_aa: CSVVWKETQYF
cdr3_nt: TGCAGCGTTGTGTGGAAGGAGACCCAGTACTTC

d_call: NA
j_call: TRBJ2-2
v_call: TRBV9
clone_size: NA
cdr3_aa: CASRNTGELFF
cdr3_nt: TGTGCCAGCAGAAACACCGGGGAGCTGTTTTTT

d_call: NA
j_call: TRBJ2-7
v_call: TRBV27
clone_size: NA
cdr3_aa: CASSPGASYEQYF
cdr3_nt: TGTGCCAGCAGCCCCGGGGCCTCCTACGAGCAGTACTTC

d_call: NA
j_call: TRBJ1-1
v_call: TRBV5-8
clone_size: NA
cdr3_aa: CASSLLLWPGWPEAFF
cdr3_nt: TGTGCCAGCAGCTTGCTTCTATGGCCCGGTTGGCCTGAAGCTTTCTTT

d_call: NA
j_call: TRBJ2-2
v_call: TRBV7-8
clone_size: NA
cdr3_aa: CASPGGPNTGELFF
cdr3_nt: TGTGCCAGCCCCGGAGGGCCGAACACCGGGGAGCTGTTTTTT

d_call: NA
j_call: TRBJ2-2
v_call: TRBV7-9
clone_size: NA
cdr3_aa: CASSLVTNTGELFF
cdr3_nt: TGTGCCAGCAGCTTAGTCACTAACACCGGGGAGCTGTTTTTT

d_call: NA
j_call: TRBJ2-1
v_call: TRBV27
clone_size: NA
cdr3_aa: CASSPTPYEQFF
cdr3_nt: TGTGCCAGCAGCCCTACCCCCTATGAGCAGTTCTTC

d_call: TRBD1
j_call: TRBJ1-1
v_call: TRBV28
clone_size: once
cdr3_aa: CAATGTGDKEAFF
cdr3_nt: TGTGCCGCGACCGGGACAGGTGACAAGGAAGCTTTCTTT

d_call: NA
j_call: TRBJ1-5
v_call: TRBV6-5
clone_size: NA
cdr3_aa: CASSRGGSNQPQHF
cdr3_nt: TGTGCCAGCAGTCGAGGGGGTAGCAATCAGCCCCAGCATTTT

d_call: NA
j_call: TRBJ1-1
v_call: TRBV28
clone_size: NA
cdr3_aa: CASSRTFGRTEAFF
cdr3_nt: TGTGCCAGCAGCCGGACTTTCGGTAGGACTGAAGCTTTCTTT